This T cell receptor beta chain is drawn from a study of T cells in Graves' hyperthyroidism and ophthalmopathy. The CDR3 covers 12 residues. Trimming cost V 6 bases and J 6 bases, with 9 bases left between them. Looked up from germline, CDR1 is SEHNR and CDR2 is FQNEAQ (reference sequence). In this sample, this clonotype turned up many times. Amplified TCR beta CDR3 regions came from RNA transcripts. A set of HTBI primers served as the primers for a first-round RT-PCR of the TCR CDR3. TCRdb re-analysed the multiplex PCR reads in MiXCR, keeping a single row per CDR3 protein. Counted here are about 610,000 distinct CDR3 sequences, 46% occurring once; the ten biggest clones make up 7.5% to 8.5%.

This chain links TRBV7-9 with TRBJ1-5; no definite D call. The sequencing input was peripheral blood or thyroid tissue (not recorded which). This receptor was identified in a woman younger than 35 with Graves' hyperthyroidism. This CDR3 reads CASSRLFQPQHF. The DNA of the CDR3 is TGTGCCAGCAGTCGACTGTTTCAGCCCCAGCATTTT. The full variable domain, in which reference TRBV7-9 and TRBJ1-5 provide the parts outside the CDR3, is DTGVSQNPRHKITKRGQNVTFRCDPISEHNRLYWYRQTLGQGPEFLTYFQNEAQLEKSRLLSDRFSAERPKGSFSTLEIQRTEQGDSAMYLCASSRLFQPQHFGDGTRLSIL.